This is a list of T cell receptor beta chains from one sample in a study of cytomegalovirus exposure and HLA in healthy donors. Libraries were prepared by immunoSEQ multiplex PCR; TCRdb keeps only in-frame clonotypes and omits some of them. The sample has 160,000 or so clones; approximately 87% are singletons. The sample taken for sequencing was PBMCs. Receptors originate from a woman aged 30 to 39 in good health and CMV-seronegative. Each CDR3 is given with its conserved first and last residue. The D gene is left open where the match is weak. Expanded clones get a size class; other rows say once, few or many, or leave the size out.

size	V	D	J	length	DNA	CDR3
.	TRBV30	.	TRBJ1-2	11	TGTGCCTGGAGTGTAACGGGGTACTACACCTTC	CAWSVTGYYTF
.	TRBV2	.	TRBJ1-1	14	TGTGCCAGCAATCCGACGGGAATTGGATTTGAAGCTTTCTTT	CASNPTGIGFEAFF
.	TRBV9	TRBD2	TRBJ2-7	14	TGTGCCAGCAGCGTAGGAGCGGGGGCCTACGAGCAGTACTTC	CASSVGAGAYEQYF
once	TRBV12-5	.	TRBJ2-4	16	TGTGCTAGTACTACGTCCAAACCGATAGCCAAAAACATTCAGTACTTC	CASTTSKPIAKNIQYF
.	TRBV9	TRBD1	TRBJ1-1	16	TGTGCCAGCAGCGTAGTTTTGGGACAGGGGGCTGTTGAAGCTTTCTTT	CASSVVLGQGAVEAFF
.	TRBV9	TRBD1	TRBJ2-2	17	TGTGCCAGCAGCGTAGGAACCGGGACAGTGAACACCGGGGAGCTGTTTTTT	CASSVGTGTVNTGELFF
.	TRBV1	.	TRBJ2-3	19	TGCACCAGCAGCCACCCTAGGACTAGCGGGGGGTCTTCCACAGATACGCAGTATTTT	CTSSHPRTSGGSSTDTQYF
.	TRBV9	TRBD1	TRBJ1-4	16	TGTGCCAGCAGCGGCGACAGGGACGAGGAACGTGAAAAACTGTTTTTT	CASSGDRDEEREKLFF
.	TRBV6-5	TRBD2	TRBJ2-5	16	TGTGCCAGCAGTTACTCCGGGACTAGCGGGGAAGAGACCCAGTACTTC	CASSYSGTSGEETQYF
.	TRBV19	TRBD2	TRBJ2-7	15	TGTGCCAGTAGTTATAGCGGGGGAAATACCTACGAGCAGTACTTC	CASSYSGGNTYEQYF
.	TRBV5-1	.	TRBJ1-2	15	TGCGCCAGCAGCCACTCGGGGGGCGGATTGGATGGCTACACCTTC	CASSHSGGGLDGYTF
.	TRBV7-8	.	TRBJ1-1	15	TGTGCCAGCAGCCAAAGCGGGCAGTTGGGCACTGAAGCTTTCTTT	CASSQSGQLGTEAFF
.	TRBV18	TRBD1	TRBJ1-1	15	TGTGCCAGCTCACCTCCGGGACAGGGGGGCACTGAAGCTTTCTTT	CASSPPGQGGTEAFF
.	TRBV4-3	.	TRBJ1-2	13	TGCGCCAGCAGCCAAAGCGGGACGGGGCCCTACACCTTC	CASSQSGTGPYTF
.	TRBV13	.	TRBJ2-3	11	TGTGCCAGCAGCCCCAGGGATACGCAGTATTTT	CASSPRDTQYF
.	TRBV29-1	TRBD1	TRBJ2-1	13	TGCAGCGTTGATCGGACAGGGATCAATGAGCAGTTCTTC	CSVDRTGINEQFF
.	TRBV5-1	.	TRBJ2-5	14	TGCGCCAGCACCTCCCCGACGGCGGTAGGGACCCAGTACTTC	CASTSPTAVGTQYF
.	TRBV12-5	.	TRBJ1-1	13	TGTGCTAGTGGTCGGTCGGGGAACACTGAAGCTTTCTTT	CASGRSGNTEAFF
few	TRBV19	TRBD1	TRBJ1-5	13	TGTGCCAGTACTTACAGGGGAAATCAGCCCCAGCATTTT	CASTYRGNQPQHF
.	TRBV7-9	.	TRBJ1-5	15	TGTGCCAGCAGAGGAGGTTATGGTAGTGATCAGCCCCAGCATTTT	CASRGGYGSDQPQHF
.	TRBV4-2	.	TRBJ1-1	15	TGTGCCAGCAGCCTAACGACGACAGATAACACTGAAGCTTTCTTT	CASSLTTTDNTEAFF
.	TRBV9	.	TRBJ1-2	15	TGTGCCAGCAGCGTAAACGGGGAGGGCGGCTTAGGCTACACCTTC	CASSVNGEGGLGYTF
.	TRBV7-2	.	TRBJ1-6	15	TGTGCCAGCAGCGCGATGACAGGAGATAATTCACCCCTCCACTTT	CASSAMTGDNSPLHF
.	TRBV6-5	TRBD1	TRBJ1-6	13	TGTGCCGGCGGCCGGGACAGTAATTCACCCCTCCACTTT	CAGGRDSNSPLHF
.	TRBV5-6	TRBD1	TRBJ2-3	16	TGTGCCAGCAGCCCCGGGACAGGCCAAAGCACAGATACGCAGTATTTT	CASSPGTGQSTDTQYF
.	TRBV27	TRBD1	TRBJ1-1	14	TGTGCCAGCACTCCCCCAGGGGGCCGGACTGAAGCTTTCTTT	CASTPPGGRTEAFF
.	TRBV27	TRBD1	TRBJ2-7	14	TGTGCCAGCAGACCAGCAGGGGGCGTTGACGAGCAGTACTTC	CASRPAGGVDEQYF
.	TRBV6-5	.	TRBJ1-4	16	TGTGCCAGCAGTTACTTGGGCCGATCTTCTGAGGAAAAACTGTTTTTT	CASSYLGRSSEEKLFF
.	TRBV18	.	TRBJ1-1	13	TGTGCCAGCTCACCACGGGAGGTCACTGAAGCTTTCTTT	CASSPREVTEAFF
once	TRBV5-1	.	TRBJ1-1	14	TGCGCCAGCAGCTTGACAGGGTCGGACACTGAAGCTTTCTTT	CASSLTGSDTEAFF
.	TRBV7-9	.	TRBJ1-1	14	TGTGCCAGCAGCTTCCAAGGATCGGGGTTGAAAGCTTTCTTT	CASSFQGSGLKAFF
once	TRBV4-3	.	TRBJ1-1	16	TGCGCCAGCAGCCAAGAAATCGGGGGAATGAACACTGAAGCTTTCTTT	CASSQEIGGMNTEAFF
.	TRBV6-1	.	TRBJ2-7	16	TGTGCCAGCAGTCAAGCGGGCCCCAATTCACCCTACGAGCAGTACTTC	CASSQAGPNSPYEQYF
once	TRBV5-8	TRBD1	TRBJ2-7	19	TGTGCCAGCAGCCGAGCCGGGACAGCGTCCTATCTGCCCACCTACGAGCAGTACTTC	CASSRAGTASYLPTYEQYF
.	TRBV19	.	TRBJ1-6	15	TGTGCCAGTGGGGGCAGGGCGAAACATTATTCACCCCTCCACTTT	CASGGRAKHYSPLHF
.	TRBV9	.	TRBJ1-1	13	TGTGCCAGCAACCCCGGGAAGAACACTGAAGCTTTCTTT	CASNPGKNTEAFF
few	TRBV2	.	TRBJ1-1	12	TGTGCCAACCAGGGCATGAACACTGAAGCTTTCTTT	CANQGMNTEAFF
.	TRBV4-1	TRBD1	TRBJ2-7	15	TGCGCCAGCAGCCAAGATAGGGGACAGTACTACGAGCAGTACTTC	CASSQDRGQYYEQYF
.	TRBV7-2	TRBD1	TRBJ1-5	16	TGTGCCAGCAGCGTAGGGACAGGATGGGGCAATCAGCCCCAGCATTTT	CASSVGTGWGNQPQHF
.	TRBV27	TRBD2	TRBJ2-7	15	TGTGCCAGCAGTTGGAGCGGGGGTCCTACCTACGAGCAGTACTTC	CASSWSGGPTYEQYF
.	TRBV11-2	.	TRBJ1-4	12	TGTGCCAGCAGCTTAGGTGGGGGCATCGGAATTTTT	CASSLGGGIGIF
.	TRBV6-4	TRBD1	TRBJ1-2	13	TGTGCCAGCAGTGAGGGACAGGGGAACGGCTACACCTTC	CASSEGQGNGYTF
.	TRBV11-2	.	TRBJ1-3	11	TGTGCCAGCAGCCCCGGCGGCACCATATATTTT	CASSPGGTIYF
.	TRBV4-1	TRBD2	TRBJ2-5	16	TGCGCCAGCAGCCTCTTGACTAGCGGGGACCAAGAGACCCAGTACTTC	CASSLLTSGDQETQYF
few	TRBV4-3	TRBD2	TRBJ2-1	20	TGCGCCAGCAGCCAAGATTTGGAACTAGCGGGGCCGGCCCGCGACAATGAGCAGTTCTTC	CASSQDLELAGPARDNEQFF
.	TRBV5-1	.	TRBJ2-7	15	TGCGCCAGCAGCTTGGCCGGGACTGAGTCCTACGAGCAGTACTTC	CASSLAGTESYEQYF
.	TRBV4-1	TRBD1	TRBJ2-2	15	TGCGCCAGCAGCTCCGGGACAGAGAACACCGGGGAGCTGTTTTTT	CASSSGTENTGELFF
.	TRBV2	.	TRBJ1-2	14	TGTGCCAGCAGTGTACAGGGTATCAACTATGGCTACACCTTC	CASSVQGINYGYTF
.	TRBV9	.	TRBJ1-2	16	TGTGCCAGCAGCTCCCCAGGGTTGTTTACTAACTATGGCTACACCTTC	CASSSPGLFTNYGYTF
.	TRBV5-1	.	TRBJ1-1	15	TGCGCCAGCAGCCCAGGTGGGACTGCCAGTGTGGTGGCTTTCTTT	CASSPGGTASVVAFF
.	TRBV19	.	TRBJ2-7	12	TGTGCCAGTAGTGATCTATCCTACGAGCAGTACTTC	CASSDLSYEQYF
.	TRBV6-5	.	TRBJ2-1	15	TGTGCCAGCAAGCAATGGGGGGAATCCTACAATGAGCAGTTCTTC	CASKQWGESYNEQFF
once	TRBV4-3	.	TRBJ1-1	15	TGCGCCAGCAGCCAAGACAGGGTCCTGAACACTGAAGCTTTCTTT	CASSQDRVLNTEAFF
once	TRBV7-9	.	TRBJ2-2	14	TGTGCCAGCAGCAACCCGACAGGTACCGGGGAGCTGTTTTTT	CASSNPTGTGELFF
.	TRBV5-1	.	TRBJ2-1	17	TGCGCCAGCAGCTTAAATTCAAGGCGGGGATCCTACAATGAGCAGTTCTTC	CASSLNSRRGSYNEQFF
.	TRBV19	TRBD2	TRBJ2-7	15	TGTGCCAGTAGTAAGTCGCTAGCGGCCACCTACGAGCAGTACTTC	CASSKSLAATYEQYF
.	TRBV27	.	TRBJ1-1	13	TGTGCCAGCAGTTTAGGAGGGTCCACTGAAGCTTTCTTT	CASSLGGSTEAFF
.	TRBV2	.	TRBJ2-1	14	TGTGCCAGCAGTGAAGTACCCGGGAGCAATGAGCAGTTCTTC	CASSEVPGSNEQFF
.	TRBV6-5	.	TRBJ1-2	15	TGTGCCAGCAGCCTAAACAGGGCTTTTAACTATGGCTACACCTTC	CASSLNRAFNYGYTF